Shown below are 7 T cell receptor beta chains from a single sample sequenced in a study of identical twins. Each CDR3 protein is one row after TCRdb ran MiXCR on the 5' RACE reads. Found here are around 250,000 distinct CDR3 sequences, approximately 8.6% of them singletons; the top ten hold 2.5% to 3.5%. This sample was also put to use in a study of yellow fever vaccine responses in identical twins.

Material: CD8+ T cells sorted from blood. The receptors stem from a woman between 18 and 29 years old in good health.

This chain joins TRBV7-2 and TRBJ2-1, with 9 bases identical to TRBD1. The length of the CDR3 is 17 residues. The germline gives CDR1 SGHTA, CDR2 FQGNSA. V shed 4 bases and J 8 bases; nucleotides not matched to a gene: 15. DNA of the CDR3: TGTGCCAGCAGCTCTCGCTTAGGGACAGGGCTTTTGCATGAGCAGTTCTTC. Translating it yields CASSSRLGTGLLHEQFF. The full variable domain, in which reference TRBV7-2 and TRBJ2-1 provide the parts outside the CDR3, is GAGVSQSPSNKVTEKGKDVELRCDPISGHTALYWYRQSLGQGLEFLIYFQGNSAPDKSGLPSDRFSAERTGGSVSTLTIQRTQQEDSAVYLCASSSRLGTGLLHEQFFGPGTRLTVL.

The chain combines TRBV3-1 with TRBJ2-1; TRBD2 matches 8 bases. The V and J ends lost 1 base and 4 bases, in that order; junction bases with no gene match: 9. The CDR3 covers 17 residues. Germline V gene sequence: CDR1 LGHDT, CDR2 YNNKEL (reference sequence). CDR3 in amino acids: CASSQGKPGGLYNEQFF. CDR3 DNA: TGTGCCAGCAGCCAAGGTAAACCGGGGGGGCTTTACAATGAGCAGTTCTTC.

This clonotype has a handful of counts. V gene TRBV20-1 combines with J gene TRBJ2-6; 10 bases fit TRBD2. Trimming removed 0 bases from V and 0 bases from J; junction bases left unmatched: 5. The CDR3 contains 18 residues. CDR1 is DFQATT, CDR2 SNEGSKA, per germline (reference sequence). CDR3 in DNA: TGCAGTGCTAGAGATTTGCTAGCGGGGGTCTCTGGGGCCAACGTCCTGACTTTC. Encoded protein: CSARDLLAGVSGANVLTF.

This clonotype was found a few times. The chain has TRBV7-9 and TRBJ1-4; TRBD1 matches at 8 bases. This CDR3 is 15 amino acids long. CDR1 SEHNR and CDR2 FQNEAQ come from the germline V gene (reference sequence). After removal of 4 bases from V and 7 bases from J, the junction contained 8 bases not matched to a gene. In DNA form, the CDR3 reads TGTGCCAGCAGCTCCGACAGGGGAGTTGTTGAAAAACTGTTTTTT. Its translation is CASSSDRGVVEKLFF.

The chain couples TRBV15 to TRBJ2-7, with 7 bases identical to TRBD1. CDR3 size: 13 residues. Trimming removed 9 bases from V and 3 bases from J; junction bases left unmatched: 8. Germline CDR1 is LNHNV and CDR2 is YYDKDF (reference sequence). CDR3 region: CATRDQGDYEQYF. Here the CDR3 DNA reads TGTGCCACACGAGACCAGGGGGACTACGAGCAGTACTTC.

This clonotype was observed a few times. V and J are TRBV5-1 and TRBJ1-5; D might be TRBD1 (5 bases). The V gene's germline CDR1 is SGHRS and CDR2 YFSETQ. Deletions cut 2 bases from V and 4 bases from J, with 13 bases between. CDR3 length: 15 amino acids. The CDR3, as DNA: TGCGCCAGCAGCTTCGGATGGGGGGGTAATCAGCCCCAGCATTTT. It is translated as CASSFGWGGNQPQHF.

This clonotype has more than one count but fewer than ten. The rearrangement links TRBV6-5 to TRBJ2-5; D may be TRBD1 or TRBD2 (6 bases each). With 0 bases removed from V and 2 bases from J, the gap between germline ends came to 10 bases. The CDR3 has 15 amino acids. CDR1 and CDR2 (germline): MNHEY, SVGAGI. This CDR3 reads CASSYSRGGQETQYF. DNA for the CDR3: TGTGCCAGCAGTTACTCCAGGGGAGGACAAGAGACCCAGTACTTC.